This T cell receptor (beta chain) was observed in a study of T-cell memory formation after mild COVID-19. Study-wide context: TCR clusters were mostly donor specific.

Whole-study results and caveats: In pre-infection memory, a portion of responding clones appeared, which suggested that cross-reactive memory joined.

Turning to this clonotype: Its antigen is not identified.

cDNA libraries for TCR alpha and TCR beta, carrying sample barcodes and UMIs, came from 5'RACE with constant-segment primers. Via MiXCR, TCRdb re-called the 5' RACE reads, giving one row per CDR3 protein. The data show some 330,000 distinct CDR3 sequences, around 21% seen once. Per germline, CDR1 SGHKS and CDR2 YYEKEE (reference sequence). Trimming cost V 0 bases and J 4 bases; bases outside gene matches: 6. CDR3 size: 15 residues. The clonotype was recovered from an adult woman who had mild COVID-19 (a few samples of this study predate the infection). Cell type and time point are not known. The specimen was PBMCs or a T cell subset sorted from them (not recorded which). This chain connects TRBV5-5 to TRBJ2-7, with 8 bases lining up with TRBD2. This chain's CDR3 is CASSLDPGTSYEQYF. Here the CDR3 DNA reads TGTGCCAGCAGCTTGGATCCCGGGACTAGTTACGAGCAGTACTTC.